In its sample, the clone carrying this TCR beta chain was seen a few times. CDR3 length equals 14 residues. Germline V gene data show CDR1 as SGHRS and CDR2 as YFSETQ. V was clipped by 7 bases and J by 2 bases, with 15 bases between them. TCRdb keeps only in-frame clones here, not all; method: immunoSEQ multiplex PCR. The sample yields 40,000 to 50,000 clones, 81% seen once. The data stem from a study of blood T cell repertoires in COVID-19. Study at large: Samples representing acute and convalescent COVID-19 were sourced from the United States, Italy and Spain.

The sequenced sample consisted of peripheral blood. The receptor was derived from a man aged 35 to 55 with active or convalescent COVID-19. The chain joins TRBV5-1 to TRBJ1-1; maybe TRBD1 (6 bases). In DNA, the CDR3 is TGCGCCAGCCGCCCAGGACAGAGTAACACTGAAGCTTTCTTT. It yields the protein CASRPGQSNTEAFF.